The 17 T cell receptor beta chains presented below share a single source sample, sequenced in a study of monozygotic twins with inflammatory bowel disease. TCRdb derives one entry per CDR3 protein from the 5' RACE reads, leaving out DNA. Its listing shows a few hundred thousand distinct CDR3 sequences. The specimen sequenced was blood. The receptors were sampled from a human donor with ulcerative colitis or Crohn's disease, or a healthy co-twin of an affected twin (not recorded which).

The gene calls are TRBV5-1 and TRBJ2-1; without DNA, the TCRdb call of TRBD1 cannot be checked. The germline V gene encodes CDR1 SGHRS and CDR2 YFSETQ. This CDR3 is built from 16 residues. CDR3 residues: CASSSYAGTGNNEQFF. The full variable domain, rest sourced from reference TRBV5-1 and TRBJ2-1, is KAGVTQTPRYLIKTRGQQVTLSCSPISGHRSVSWYQQTPGQGLQFLFEYFSETQRNKGNFPGRFSGRQFSNSRSEMNVSTLELGDSALYLCASSSYAGTGNNEQFFGPGTRLTVL.

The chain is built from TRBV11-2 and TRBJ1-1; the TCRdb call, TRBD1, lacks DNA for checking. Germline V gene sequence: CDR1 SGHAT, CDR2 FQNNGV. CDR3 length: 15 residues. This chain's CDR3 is CASSLAGTGYTEAFF.

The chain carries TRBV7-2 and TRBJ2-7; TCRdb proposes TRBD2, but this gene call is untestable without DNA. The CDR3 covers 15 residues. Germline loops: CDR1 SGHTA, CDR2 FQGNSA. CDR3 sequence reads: CASSLYPTGAGEQYF.

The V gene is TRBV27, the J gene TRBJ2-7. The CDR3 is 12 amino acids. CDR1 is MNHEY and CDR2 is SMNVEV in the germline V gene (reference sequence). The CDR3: CASVDRTYEQYF.

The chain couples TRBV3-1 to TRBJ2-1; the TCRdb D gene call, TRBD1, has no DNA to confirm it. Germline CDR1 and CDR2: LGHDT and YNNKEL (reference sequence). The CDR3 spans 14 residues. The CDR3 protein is CASSNVGVLDEQFF.

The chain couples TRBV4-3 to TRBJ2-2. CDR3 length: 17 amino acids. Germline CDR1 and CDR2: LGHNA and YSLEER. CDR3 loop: CASSQVRSRPNTGELFF.

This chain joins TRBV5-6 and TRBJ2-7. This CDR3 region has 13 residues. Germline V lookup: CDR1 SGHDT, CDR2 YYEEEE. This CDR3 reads CASSLAGRREQYF.

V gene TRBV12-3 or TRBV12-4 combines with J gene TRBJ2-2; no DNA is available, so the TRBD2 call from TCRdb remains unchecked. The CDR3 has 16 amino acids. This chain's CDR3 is CASNSRGTSDTGELFF.

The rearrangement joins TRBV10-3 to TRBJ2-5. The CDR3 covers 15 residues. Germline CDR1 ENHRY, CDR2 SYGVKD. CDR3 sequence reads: CAISDPTTSGGTQYF.

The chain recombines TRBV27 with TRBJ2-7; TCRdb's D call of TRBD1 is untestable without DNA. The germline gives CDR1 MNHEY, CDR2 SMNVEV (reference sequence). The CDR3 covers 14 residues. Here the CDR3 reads CASRAGTPSYEQYF.

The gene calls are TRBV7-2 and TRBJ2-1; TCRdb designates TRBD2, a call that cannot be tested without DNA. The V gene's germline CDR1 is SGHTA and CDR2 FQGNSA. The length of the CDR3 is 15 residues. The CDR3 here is CASSFSASGNNEQFF. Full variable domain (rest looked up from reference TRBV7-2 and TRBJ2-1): GAGVSQSPSNKVTEKGKDVELRCDPISGHTALYWYRQSLGQGLEFLIYFQGNSAPDKSGLPSDRFSAERTGGSVSTLTIQRTQQEDSAVYLCASSFSASGNNEQFFGPGTRLTVL.

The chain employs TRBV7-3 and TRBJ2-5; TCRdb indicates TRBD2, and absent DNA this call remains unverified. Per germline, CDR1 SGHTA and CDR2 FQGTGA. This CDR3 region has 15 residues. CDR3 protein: CASSLGRGLAETQYF. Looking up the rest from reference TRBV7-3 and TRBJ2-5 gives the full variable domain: GAGVSQTPSNKVTEKGKYVELRCDPISGHTALYWYRQSLGQGPEFLIYFQGTGAADDSGLPNDRFFAVRPEGSVSTLKIQRTERGDSAVYLCASSLGRGLAETQYFGPGTRLLVL.

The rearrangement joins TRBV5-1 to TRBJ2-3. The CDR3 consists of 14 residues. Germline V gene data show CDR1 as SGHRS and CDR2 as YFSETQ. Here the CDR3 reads CASSLAAVTDTQYF. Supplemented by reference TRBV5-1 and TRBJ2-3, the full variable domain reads KAGVTQTPRYLIKTRGQQVTLSCSPISGHRSVSWYQQTPGQGLQFLFEYFSETQRNKGNFPGRFSGRQFSNSRSEMNVSTLELGDSALYLCASSLAAVTDTQYFGPGTRLTVL.

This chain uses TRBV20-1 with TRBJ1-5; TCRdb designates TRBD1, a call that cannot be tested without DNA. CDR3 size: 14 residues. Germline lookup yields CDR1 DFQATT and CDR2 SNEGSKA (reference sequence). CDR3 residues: CSTFSDRRNQPQHF.

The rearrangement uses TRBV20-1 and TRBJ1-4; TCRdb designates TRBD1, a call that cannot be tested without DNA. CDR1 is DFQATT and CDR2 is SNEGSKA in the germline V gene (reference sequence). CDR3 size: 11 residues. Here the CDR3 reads CSAYPGEKLFF.

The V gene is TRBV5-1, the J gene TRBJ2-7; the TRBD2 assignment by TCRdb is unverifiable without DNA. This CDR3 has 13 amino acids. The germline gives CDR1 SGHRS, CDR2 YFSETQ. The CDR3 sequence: CASSPPRVHEQYF.

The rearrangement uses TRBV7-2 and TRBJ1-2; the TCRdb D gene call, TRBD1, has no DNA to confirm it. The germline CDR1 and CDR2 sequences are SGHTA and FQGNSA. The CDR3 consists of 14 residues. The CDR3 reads CASSPGDRGLGYTF.